This T cell receptor beta chain came from a study of T cells in women clearing cervical HPV infection. Concerning this clone itself: Its specificity is not known. The read comes to an end 3 residues before the CDR3 does, leaving the germline J gene to fill in the end.

Broader study findings: Unknown T-cell numbers per sample may underlie the richness differences. TRBV6-7 relative abundance averaged approximately 0.11% in cases and more than 0.15% in controls. Effector/memory and HPV-specific T cells were not isolated, and association timing is unknown.

Each participant carried one incident cervical HPV16 infection only. The CDR3 contains 16 residues. In germline, CDR1 is KGHSH, CDR2 LQKENI. Clones were read by immunoSEQ multiplex PCR, and TCRdb kept only the in-frame ones, dropping some. There are more than 30,000 clones in the sample, with 1.7% held by the top ten. The sequence came from a woman aged 18-70 years with a cervical HPV16 infection that either progressed to CIN3+ or cleared (not recorded which). The sequenced sample was blood buffy coat. The rearrangement links TRBV18 to TRBJ1-2; TRBD1 matches 7 bases. The sequenced CDR3 bases are TGTGCCAGCTCACAACAGGGGTCAGCTTTATCAGATACC. Protein product: CASSQQGSALSDT. The complete CDR3 reads CASSQQGSALSDTYTF.